A selection of T cell receptor beta chains follows, all from one sample in a study of naive and memory T cell subsets. TCRdb redid the calling of the UMI-ligation and nested PCR reads with MiXCR, one entry per CDR3 protein. Found here are about 85,000 distinct CDR3 sequences, about an eighth of them singletons; the top ten hold 0.75% to 1%. The specimen sequenced was central memory CD4+ T cells from blood. The receptor set was obtained from a human donor in good health. CDR3s include the opening cysteine and the closing phenylalanine or tryptophan.

v_gene: TRBV5-1; j_gene: TRBJ2-1; CDR3aa: CASSLVPSQQWEQFF
v_gene: TRBV7-2; j_gene: TRBJ1-2; CDR3aa: CASSPSITDNYGYTF
v_gene: TRBV7-2; j_gene: TRBJ1-5; CDR3aa: CASSSRTGSDQPQHF
v_gene: TRBV4-1; j_gene: TRBJ2-7; CDR3aa: CASSQGRGSSYEQYF
v_gene: TRBV12-3/TRBV12-4; j_gene: TRBJ1-1; CDR3aa: CASSPRQGKNTEAFF
v_gene: TRBV6-2/TRBV6-3; j_gene: TRBJ2-6; CDR3aa: CASSAAPSGANVLTF
v_gene: TRBV3-1; j_gene: TRBJ2-1; CDR3aa: CASSPPWGGYSNEQFF
v_gene: TRBV28; j_gene: TRBJ2-3; CDR3aa: CASSGRERRTDTQYF
v_gene: TRBV20-1; j_gene: TRBJ2-1; CDR3aa: CSASGLNSYNEQFF
v_gene: TRBV7-9; j_gene: TRBJ1-1; CDR3aa: CACPGIGTPLWRAFF
v_gene: TRBV5-8; j_gene: TRBJ2-3; CDR3aa: CASSLGLAALGATDTQYF
v_gene: TRBV12-3/TRBV12-4; j_gene: TRBJ2-5; CDR3aa: CASSLGNKETQYF
v_gene: TRBV28; j_gene: TRBJ2-7; CDR3aa: CASSLRPGLAGLHPYEQYF